The 32 T cell receptor beta chains below were found in one sample sequenced in a study of blood T cell repertoires in COVID-19 (dated by TCRdb to 2018 to 2021). Preparation of the library involved the immunoSEQ multiplex PCR assay. The clones in this table, taken by TCRdb from immuneACCESS, are in-frame only. Not every clone is retained; where verified, under half of the shortfall comes from an unresolved V gene, and the cause of the rest is unknown. For this sample the table gives 400,000 to 500,000 clones, of which approximately 87% were detected only once. The ten largest clonotypes hold about 1.7% of the sample. The sequenced material came from PBMCs or T cells enriched from blood (not recorded which). These receptor sequences come from a woman aged 40 to 50 who had recovered from COVID-19.

The chain couples TRBV14 to TRBJ2-6, with D maybe TRBD1 (6 bases). The V end was cut by 6 bases, the J end by 13 bases, with 16 bases between. The germline V gene encodes CDR1 SGHDN and CDR2 FVKESK. The CDR3 is 13 amino acids. As DNA, the CDR3 is TGTGCCAGCAGAGAGGACAGCGCTCATGTCCTGACTTTC. The encoded protein is CASREDSAHVLTF.

The chain combines TRBV6-5 with TRBJ2-7, with 11 bases identical to TRBD1. Germline V CDR1 and CDR2: MNHEY, SVGAGI. The CDR3 runs to 14 residues. V was pared by 9 bases and J by 2 bases, with 6 bases of the junction left unmatched. The DNA of the CDR3 is TGTGCCAGTCGGGACAGGGGGGGAACCTACGAGCAGTACTTC. The encoded protein is CASRDRGGTYEQYF.

V usage is TRBV24-1 and J usage is TRBJ1-2; D might be TRBD1 (5 bases). Trimming cost V 2 bases and J 5 bases, with 8 bases left between them. Germline CDR1 KGHDR, CDR2 SFDVKD. This CDR3 contains 13 residues. The CDR3 nucleotides are TGTGCCACCAGTGATTCTGACAGATATGGCTACACCTTC. This translates into CATSDSDRYGYTF.

The gene calls are TRBV12-3 or TRBV12-4 and TRBJ2-7; 7 bases agree with TRBD2. V trimming: 7 bases; J trimming: 4 bases; junction bases outside the gene matches: 4. This CDR3 is built from 12 residues. CDR3 sequence (DNA): TGTGCCAGCATGTTGCGGGGGTACGAGCAGTACTTC. This gives the protein CASMLRGYEQYF.

This rearrangement joins TRBV9 to TRBJ1-2, with TRBD1 as a possible D gene (6 bases). This CDR3 has 15 residues. Germline assignment: CDR1 SGDLS and CDR2 YYNGEE. Trimming pared 4 bases from V and 6 bases from J, leaving 19 bases between. In nucleotides, the CDR3 is TGTGCCAGCAGCCCGCTCCGGGGAGGGGGAGATGGCTACACCTTC. It codes for CASSPLRGGGDGYTF.

This chain links TRBV6-2 or TRBV6-3 with TRBJ2-6; possible D gene TRBD2, 6 bases. Germline CDR1 is MNHEY and CDR2 is SVGEGT. The V end was cut by 4 bases, the J end by 0 bases, with 13 bases between. There are 17 residues in the CDR3. The CDR3 coding sequence is TGTGCCAGCAGTTGGGCGGGACTCGACTCTGGGGCCAACGTCCTGACTTTC. Encoded protein: CASSWAGLDSGANVLTF.

The chain combines TRBV5-1 with TRBJ1-2, with 10 nucleotides matching TRBD1. Germline CDR1 reads SGHRS; CDR2 reads YFSETQ. CDR3 size: 14 residues. With 3 bases clipped from V and 8 bases from J, the junction kept 7 bases outside the gene matches. The DNA for the CDR3 is TGCGCCAGCAGCTCGACAGGGGGCAGAATGGGCTACACCTTC. Translation: CASSSTGGRMGYTF.

The chain recombines TRBV10-3 with TRBJ1-1; 11 bases line up with TRBD1. V lost 7 bases and J lost 0; bases outside the gene matches: 4. CDR1 and CDR2 from the germline V gene are ENHRY and SYGVKD. This CDR3 contains 15 residues. CDR3 sequence reads: CAIKPGQGVNTEAFF. CDR3 coding DNA: TGTGCCATCAAGCCGGGACAGGGGGTGAACACTGAAGCTTTCTTT.

V usage is TRBV6-2 or TRBV6-3 and J usage is TRBJ2-5; TRBD2 matches 9 bases. This CDR3 region has 14 residues. V was pared by 3 bases and J by 5 bases, with 4 bases of the junction left unmatched. CDR1 is MNHEY and CDR2 is SVGEGT in the germline V gene. The CDR3 sequence: CASSYAGGRETQYF. The CDR3 nucleotides are TGTGCCAGCAGTTATGCGGGAGGGAGGGAGACCCAGTACTTC.

This clone was seen only once. The chain uses TRBV19 and TRBJ2-2, with a weak D call TRBD2 (5 bases). This CDR3 is built from 14 residues. Germline lookup yields CDR1 LNHDA and CDR2 SQIVND (reference sequence). The V end lost 5 bases, the J end lost 4 bases, and 11 bases lay between the germline ends. This CDR3 is CASSVAGGTGELFF. DNA for the CDR3: TGTGCCAGTAGTGTGGCGGGCGGCACCGGGGAGCTGTTTTTT.

V usage is TRBV5-8 and J usage is TRBJ1-5; a weak D match, TRBD1 (6 bases). The CDR3 sequence is 16 residues long. V lost 2 bases and J 1 base, leaving 13 bases between the germline ends. CDR1 SGHTS and CDR2 YDEGEE come from the germline V gene. The CDR3, as DNA: TGTGCCAGCAGCTTCCGGGGGGCCCACAGCAATCAGCCCCAGCATTTT. This sequence encodes CASSFRGAHSNQPQHF.

The chain uses TRBV6-5 and TRBJ1-2; the match to TRBD1 covers 7 bases. The ends lost 0 bases at V and 6 bases at J; junction bases unmatched: 10. The V gene's germline CDR1 is MNHEY and CDR2 SVGAGI. The length of the CDR3 is 16 residues. As DNA, the CDR3 is TGTGCCAGCAGTTACTCTCCGATCTCCGGGACAGATGGCTACACCTTC. Translated, it gives CASSYSPISGTDGYTF.

As to this clone: The same CDR3 also results from other DNA sequences found in this sample. The V call is TRBV18, the J call TRBJ1-2; weak D call: TRBD1 (5 bases). Germline lookup yields CDR1 KGHSH and CDR2 LQKENI. The CDR3 has 13 amino acids. V was clipped by 3 bases and J by 2 bases, with 7 bases between them. The CDR3, as DNA: TGTGCCAGCTCACCGACAGAAAACTATGGCTACACCTTC. Protein product: CASSPTENYGYTF.

The chain recombines TRBV4-1 with TRBJ2-7; D gene ambiguous. The CDR3 loop spans 14 amino acids. Germline V gives CDR1 MGHRA, CDR2 YSYEKL. V lost 0 bases to trimming and J lost 6 bases, with 12 bases between them. For the CDR3, the DNA is TGCGCCAGCAGCCAAGATTACCCTAGAGTCGAGCAGTACTTC. Amino acid sequence: CASSQDYPRVEQYF.

V gene TRBV11-2 combines with J gene TRBJ2-1, with 7 bases aligning to TRBD2. From germline, CDR1 is SGHAT and CDR2 FQNNGV. Trimming removed 3 bases from V and 5 bases from J; junction bases left unmatched: 7. The length of the CDR3 is 15 residues. The CDR3 protein is CASSFELAIDNEQFF. In DNA, the CDR3 is TGTGCCAGCAGCTTTGAACTAGCGATAGACAATGAGCAGTTCTTC.

The chain employs TRBV11-2 and TRBJ1-1; D is unclear. V was pared by 1 base and J by 6 bases, with 9 bases between. CDR1 is SGHAT and CDR2 is FQNNGV in the germline V gene. The CDR3 has 13 residues. CDR3: CASSLVQRAEAFF. CDR3 nucleotide sequence: TGTGCCAGCAGCTTAGTACAGAGGGCTGAAGCTTTCTTT.

The J gene is TRBJ2-7, the V gene TRBV27; 11 positions match TRBD2. V was pared by 2 bases and J by 3 bases, with 6 bases of the junction left unmatched. There are 16 residues in the CDR3. The germline CDR1 and CDR2 sequences are MNHEY and SMNVEV (reference sequence). The CDR3 coding sequence is TGTGCCAGCAGTTTAACTAGCGGGAGTTCGGGCTACGAGCAGTACTTC. As protein: CASSLTSGSSGYEQYF.

V usage is TRBV29-1 and J usage is TRBJ1-1, with 9 bases that match TRBD1. The junction had 5 bases not matched to a gene; V was cut back by 8 bases and J by 1 base. Germline values: CDR1 SQVTM, CDR2 ANQGSEA. The CDR3 sequence is 13 residues long. As DNA, the CDR3 is TGCAGCACGGGACAGGGAAGGAACACTGAAGCTTTCTTT. The encoded protein is CSTGQGRNTEAFF.

The chain combines TRBV19 with TRBJ2-2, with 8 bases lining up with TRBD1. V shed 7 bases, J shed 2 bases, and the junction held 6 bases outside the gene matches. This CDR3 region has 15 residues. The V gene's germline CDR1 is LNHDA and CDR2 SQIVND (reference sequence). The CDR3 is CASIRTGSNTGELFF. In DNA form, the CDR3 reads TGTGCCAGTATTCGGACAGGGAGTAACACCGGGGAGCTGTTTTTT.

The chain combines TRBV3-1 (or the pseudogene TRBV3-2) with TRBJ2-5; 11 bases are a match to TRBD1. After removal of 0 bases from V and 4 bases from J, the junction contained 4 bases not matched to a gene. The CDR3 sequence is 16 residues long. Germline loops: CDR1 LGHDT, CDR2 YNNKEL (reference sequence). CDR3 sequence (DNA): TGTGCCAGCAGCCAAGAGCGGACAGGGGGCGCAGAGACCCAGTACTTC. Residues: CASSQERTGGAETQYF.

This clone was observed once. Since a much larger clone is just one base distant, this may be a read error. The identical CDR3 is also encoded by other nucleotide sequences in the sample. This chain joins TRBV7-2 and TRBJ2-1, with 10 bases aligning to TRBD2. With 2 bases clipped from V and 4 bases from J, the junction kept 2 bases outside the gene matches. Germline V gives CDR1 SGHTA, CDR2 FQGNSA. The length of the CDR3 is 15 residues. CDR3 sequence reads: CASSLTSGAYNEQFF. The CDR3 DNA is TGTGCCAGCAGCTTAACTAGCGGGGCGTACAATGAGCAGTTCTTC.

The rearrangement joins TRBV7-2 to TRBJ2-1; tentatively, D is TRBD2 (6 bases). V gave up 2 bases and J gave up 4 bases, with 21 bases separating them. The CDR3 consists of 18 residues. Germline CDR1 reads SGHTA; CDR2 reads FQGNSA. CDR3 sequence reads: CASSLLWVGTFQYNEQFF. DNA for the CDR3: TGTGCCAGCAGCTTATTGTGGGTCGGGACTTTTCAATACAATGAGCAGTTCTTC. Supplemented by reference TRBV7-2 and TRBJ2-1, the full variable domain reads GAGVSQSPSNKVTEKGKDVELRCDPISGHTALYWYRQSLGQGLEFLIYFQGNSAPDKSGLPSDRFSAERTGGSVSTLTIQRTQQEDSAVYLCASSLLWVGTFQYNEQFFGPGTRLTVL.

V and J are TRBV5-6 and TRBJ2-2; possible D gene TRBD2, 6 bases. The CDR3 sequence is 15 residues long. Germline values: CDR1 SGHDT, CDR2 YYEEEE. Trimming took off 2 bases at V and 3 bases at J, with 11 bases between the two ends. CDR3 nucleotides: TGTGCCAGCAGCTTAGTGACTAGGGACACCGGGGAGCTGTTTTTT. Encoded protein: CASSLVTRDTGELFF.

This chain links TRBV4-1 with TRBJ1-5; D gene uncertain. The germline V gene encodes CDR1 MGHRA and CDR2 YSYEKL. The CDR3 is 15 residues long. The V end lost 1 base, the J end lost 3 bases, and 10 bases lay between the germline ends. The CDR3: CASSQGEGDNQPQHF. The DNA for the CDR3 is TGCGCCAGCAGCCAAGGAGAAGGAGACAATCAGCCCCAGCATTTT.

In this sample, this clone turned up a few times. V gene TRBV20-1 combines with J gene TRBJ2-7; 7 bases line up with TRBD1. In germline, CDR1 is DFQATT, CDR2 SNEGSKA (reference sequence). The CDR3 covers 13 residues. V shed 3 bases and J 5 bases; nucleotides not matched to a gene: 7. The CDR3 here is CSASKGAGDEQYF. CDR3 coding DNA: TGCAGTGCTAGTAAGGGGGCAGGCGACGAGCAGTACTTC.

This clone showed up just once. This chain connects TRBV28 to TRBJ1-3; possible D gene TRBD1, 5 bases. Germline CDR1 reads MDHEN; CDR2 reads SYDVKM. The CDR3 has 15 amino acids. V shed 4 bases and J shed 8 bases, with 18 bases lying between them. The DNA of the CDR3 is TGTGCCAGCAGTTCCCCGGGGGGAGGGGTAGACACCATATATTTT. Amino acid sequence: CASSSPGGGVDTIYF.

This clone was recorded only once. The chain couples TRBV5-5 to TRBJ2-5; 7 bases match TRBD1. The CDR3 is made up of 15 amino acids. V shed 4 bases and J 0 bases; nucleotides not matched to a gene: 6. Germline V gives CDR1 SGHKS, CDR2 YYEKEE (reference sequence). The CDR3 bases are TGTGCCAGCAGCCTGACAGGGTGGGACCAAGAGACCCAGTACTTC. Amino acids: CASSLTGWDQETQYF.

The chain carries TRBV7-9 and TRBJ2-2, with 7 bases fitting TRBD2. The V segment lost 11 bases and the J segment 4 bases; nucleotides outside the gene matches: 10. This CDR3 region has 14 residues. Germline CDR1 is SEHNR and CDR2 is FQNEAQ (reference sequence). This chain's CDR3 is CAFPGRGSTGELFF. The CDR3 DNA follows: TGTGCCTTCCCCGGGCGGGGGAGCACCGGGGAGCTGTTTTTT. Supplemented by reference TRBV7-9 and TRBJ2-2, the full variable domain reads DTGVSQNPRHKITKRGQNVTFRCDPISEHNRLYWYRQTLGQGPEFLTYFQNEAQLEKSRLLSDRFSAERPKGSFSTLEIQRTEQGDSAMYLCAFPGRGSTGELFFGEGSRLTVL.

The J gene is TRBJ1-1, the V gene TRBV10-2, with no clear D. The CDR3 consists of 12 residues. Trimming removed 6 bases from V and 4 bases from J, with 9 bases in between. CDR1 WSHSY and CDR2 SAAADI come from the germline V gene. The CDR3 DNA sequence: TGCGCCAGCAGACAGAGCATCACTGAAGCTTTCTTT. Encoded protein: CASRQSITEAFF.

The V call is TRBV19, the J call TRBJ2-3, with TRBD1 as a possible D gene (6 bases). The CDR3 is made up of 16 amino acids. Germline V gene sequence: CDR1 LNHDA, CDR2 SQIVND (reference sequence). The V gene lost 0 bases and the J gene lost 4 bases, with 14 bases spanning the gap. The CDR3 sequence is CASSIEGRGRPDTQYF. The CDR3 bases are TGTGCCAGTAGTATAGAGGGCAGGGGAAGACCAGATACGCAGTATTTT.

This chain links TRBV6-5 with TRBJ1-2; TRBD1 matches 7 bases. The V segment lost 5 bases and the J segment 14 bases; nucleotides outside the gene matches: 17. Germline assignment: CDR1 MNHEY and CDR2 SVGAGI. This CDR3 is 14 amino acids long. The CDR3 coding sequence is TGTGCCAGCAGTAAATCCGGGACAGCTCTACAATGGACCTTC. Translated, it gives CASSKSGTALQWTF.

This clone has more than one count but fewer than ten. The chain is built from TRBV30 and TRBJ1-1; weak D call: TRBD1 (6 bases). The CDR3 contains 15 residues. The V gene lost 2 bases and the J gene lost 8 bases, with 21 bases spanning the gap. CDR1 and CDR2 from the germline V gene are GTSNPN and SVGIG (reference sequence). This chain's CDR3 is CAWSFRGRSLIEAFF. The CDR3 bases are TGTGCCTGGAGTTTCAGGGGCCGGTCCTTAATAGAAGCTTTCTTT.